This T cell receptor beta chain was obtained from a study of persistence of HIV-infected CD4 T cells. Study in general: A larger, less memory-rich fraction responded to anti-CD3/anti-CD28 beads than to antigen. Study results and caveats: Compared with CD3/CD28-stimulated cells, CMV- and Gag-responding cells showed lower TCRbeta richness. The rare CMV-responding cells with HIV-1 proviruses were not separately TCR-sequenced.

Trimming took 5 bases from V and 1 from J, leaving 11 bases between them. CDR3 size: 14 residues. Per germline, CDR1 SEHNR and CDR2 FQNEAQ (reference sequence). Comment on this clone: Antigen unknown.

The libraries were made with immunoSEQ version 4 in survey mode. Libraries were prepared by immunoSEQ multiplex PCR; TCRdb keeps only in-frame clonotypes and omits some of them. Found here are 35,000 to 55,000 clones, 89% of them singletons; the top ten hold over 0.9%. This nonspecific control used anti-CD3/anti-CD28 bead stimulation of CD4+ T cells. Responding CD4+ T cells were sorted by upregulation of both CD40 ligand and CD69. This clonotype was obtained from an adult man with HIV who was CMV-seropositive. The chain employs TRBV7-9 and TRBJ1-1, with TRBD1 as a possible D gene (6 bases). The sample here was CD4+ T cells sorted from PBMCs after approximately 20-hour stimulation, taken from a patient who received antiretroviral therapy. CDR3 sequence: CASSLGTPNTEAFF. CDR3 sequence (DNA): TGTGCCAGCAGCCTCGGGACACCGAACACTGAAGCTTTCTTT. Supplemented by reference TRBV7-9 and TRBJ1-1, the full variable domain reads DTGVSQNPRHKITKRGQNVTFRCDPISEHNRLYWYRQTLGQGPEFLTYFQNEAQLEKSRLLSDRFSAERPKGSFSTLEIQRTEQGDSAMYLCASSLGTPNTEAFFGQGTRLTVV.